The 32 T cell receptor beta chains below were found in one sample sequenced in a study of blood T cell repertoires in COVID-19. Profiled with immunoSEQ multiplex PCR; TCRdb holds only in-frame clones, not every one. Of roughly 250,000 clones in the sample, approximately 83% were seen once. Sequenced material: PBMCs or T cells enriched from blood (not recorded which). These receptors originate from a woman under 40 who had recovered from COVID-19.

The rearrangement links TRBV5-1 to TRBJ2-3; the match to TRBD1 covers 8 bases. Losses at the gene ends were 4 bases for V and 3 bases for J; bases not matched to a gene: 4. Germline CDR1 and CDR2: SGHRS and YFSETQ. This CDR3 comprises 14 residues. The CDR3 sequence is CASSRDRGTDTQYF. The DNA for the CDR3 is TGCGCCAGCAGCCGTGACAGGGGAACAGATACGCAGTATTTT.

The genes are TRBV28 and TRBJ1-4; D possibly corresponds to TRBD1 (6 bases). Germline V CDR1 and CDR2: MDHEN, SYDVKM. V shed 8 bases and J shed 8 bases, with 18 bases lying between them. The CDR3 has 14 residues. The CDR3 region has the DNA TGTGCCAGCGGACATGACAGGAGTGAGGAAAAACTGTTTTTT. Translation: CASGHDRSEEKLFF. Supplemented by reference TRBV28 and TRBJ1-4, the full variable domain reads DVKVTQSSRYLVKRTGEKVFLECVQDMDHENMFWYRQDPGLGLRLIYFSYDVKMKEKGDIPEGYSVSREKKERFSLILESASTNQTSMYLCASGHDRSEEKLFFGSGTQLSVL.

This chain links TRBV3-1 (or the pseudogene TRBV3-2) with TRBJ1-6, with D possibly being TRBD1 (5 bases). Germline lookup yields CDR1 LGHDT and CDR2 YNNKEL (reference sequence). This CDR3 comprises 17 residues. V lost 0 bases and J lost 7, with 16 bases in between. In DNA, the CDR3 is TGTGCCAGCAGCCAAGAAGGGTTCCGGGACTCGAATTCACCCCTCCACTTT. It translates to CASSQEGFRDSNSPLHF.

The chain uses TRBV10-2 and TRBJ2-7; 7 nucleotides agree with TRBD2. This CDR3 is 13 amino acids long. The germline V gene has CDR1 WSHSY and CDR2 SAAADI. Trimming at V came to 9 bases and at J to 1 base, leaving 6 bases not matched to a gene. The DNA of the CDR3 is TGCGCCAGTCGACTCGGGAGGTCCTACGAGCAGTACTTC. It specifies CASRLGRSYEQYF.

The chain has TRBV27 and TRBJ1-1; 8 positions match TRBD1. The CDR3 sequence is 14 residues long. V shed 5 bases, J shed 2 bases, and the junction held 4 bases outside the gene matches. Germline-derived CDR1 and CDR2 are MNHEY and SMNVEV (reference sequence). CDR3 nucleotide sequence: TGTGCCAGCAGTCACAGGGGGGCCAACACTGAAGCTTTCTTT. Amino acids: CASSHRGANTEAFF.

J is TRBJ1-1 and V is TRBV28; D unresolved. The CDR3 has 14 amino acids. The germline V gene encodes CDR1 MDHEN and CDR2 SYDVKM. Deletions cut 5 bases from V and 0 bases from J, with 10 bases between. CDR3: CASSQDFMNTEAFF. The CDR3 nucleotides read TGTGCCAGCAGTCAAGACTTCATGAACACTGAAGCTTTCTTT.

This chain joins TRBV18 and TRBJ1-1; TRBD1 might be the D (5 bases). V lost 2 bases to trimming and J lost 1 base, with 14 bases between them. Germline CDR1 reads KGHSH; CDR2 reads LQKENI. CDR3 size: 16 residues. The CDR3 DNA is TGTGCCAGCTCACCATCCTTCTCCGGGGGGAACACTGAAGCTTTCTTT. Translated: CASSPSFSGGNTEAFF.

The chain joins TRBV7-9 to TRBJ1-2; D call uncertain. The germline V gene has CDR1 SEHNR and CDR2 FQNEAQ (reference sequence). The CDR3 length is 13 residues. Trimming left V 5 bases short and J 5 bases short, with 12 bases between. The CDR3 DNA follows: TGTGCCAGCAGCCCCGGAGATGTTTATGGCTACACCTTC. Amino acids: CASSPGDVYGYTF.

This chain uses TRBV10-3 with TRBJ2-5, with 12 positions matching TRBD1. Looked up from germline, CDR1 is ENHRY and CDR2 is SYGVKD. The trim removed 4 bases at V and 4 bases at J, leaving 4 bases unmatched. This CDR3 contains 15 residues. The CDR3 loop is CAISVGQGAGETQYF. CDR3 DNA: TGTGCCATCAGTGTGGGACAGGGGGCGGGAGAGACCCAGTACTTC.

The chain carries TRBV19 and TRBJ2-3; a possible D gene is TRBD2 (5 bases). V gave up 2 bases and J gave up 0 bases, with 9 bases separating them. The CDR3 is made up of 15 amino acids. The germline V gene encodes CDR1 LNHDA and CDR2 SQIVND (reference sequence). In DNA form, the CDR3 reads TGTGCCAGTAGTATAATACTAGGAAGCACAGATACGCAGTATTTT. It encodes CASSIILGSTDTQYF.

The gene calls are TRBV6-4 and TRBJ1-4, with 8 nucleotides matching TRBD1. The V gene end was trimmed by 6 bases and the J gene end by 8 bases; junction bases not matched to a gene: 8. CDR3 size: 14 residues. CDR1 MRHNA and CDR2 SNTAGT come from the germline V gene. Here the CDR3 reads CASRPTGVSEKLFF. The CDR3 DNA reads TGTGCCAGCAGGCCGACAGGGGTGAGCGAAAAACTGTTTTTT.

V is TRBV30 and J is TRBJ1-1; D is ambiguous. In germline, CDR1 is GTSNPN, CDR2 SVGIG (reference sequence). The CDR3 runs to 13 residues. Trimming left V 1 base short and J 1 base short, with 7 bases between. CDR3 protein: CAWSESGNTEAFF. The CDR3 DNA reads as TGTGCCTGGAGTGAGAGTGGGAACACTGAAGCTTTCTTT. Together with reference TRBV30 and TRBJ1-1, the CDR3 gives the full variable domain: SQTIHQWPATLVQPVGSPLSLECTVEGTSNPNLYWYRQAAGRGLQLLFYSVGIGQISSEVPQNLSASRPQDRQFILSSKKLLLSDSGFYLCAWSESGNTEAFFGQGTRLTVV.

The CDR3 loop is CASSWSEGPFDSPLHF. The CDR3 coding sequence is TGTGCCAGCAGCTGGAGCGAGGGTCCCTTTGACTCACCCCTCCACTTT. The chain is built from TRBV5-6 and TRBJ1-6; D is unclear. V was cut by 3 bases and J by 10 bases, with 20 bases left in between. The CDR3 extends over 16 amino acids. Germline V gene sequence: CDR1 SGHDT, CDR2 YYEEEE.

The gene calls are TRBV24-1 and TRBJ2-5; weak D call: TRBD1 (5 bases). The V gene's germline CDR1 is KGHDR and CDR2 SFDVKD. This CDR3 has 15 residues. V was trimmed by 5 bases and J by 5 bases, leaving 17 bases between them. CDR3 bases: TGTGCCACCAGTGGCCCCCAGGGTGCTGTGGAGACCCAGTACTTC. It encodes CATSGPQGAVETQYF.

CDR3 protein: CASSSHLGSGNQPQHF. CDR3 nucleotides: TGTGCCAGCAGTTCCCACTTGGGGAGTGGCAATCAGCCCCAGCATTTT. The chain employs TRBV28 and TRBJ1-5; D call uncertain. The CDR3 is 16 amino acids. V was shortened by 4 bases and J by 2 bases, with 15 bases between the two germline ends. Looked up from germline, CDR1 is MDHEN and CDR2 is SYDVKM.

The sample holds many counts of this clone. The chain recombines TRBV5-1 with TRBJ1-6, with TRBD1 matching over 8 bases. Germline V CDR1 and CDR2: SGHRS, YFSETQ. This CDR3 spans 18 amino acids. V dropped 1 base and J dropped 8; count of bases not matched to a gene: 14. The CDR3 here is CASSLTGTGTLWDSPLHF. The CDR3, as DNA: TGCGCCAGCAGCTTGACCGGGACAGGTACCCTATGGGATTCACCCCTCCACTTT.

The rearrangement uses TRBV5-4 and TRBJ2-3, with D hard to call. Trimming pared 0 bases from V and 4 bases from J, leaving 6 bases between. The CDR3 totals 13 residues. The germline CDR1 and CDR2 sequences are SGHNT and YYREEE (reference sequence). The CDR3 protein is CASSLAGADTQYF. Here the CDR3 DNA reads TGTGCCAGCAGCTTGGCCGGAGCAGATACGCAGTATTTT.

The genes are TRBV7-9 and TRBJ2-3; tentatively, D is TRBD1 (6 bases). The CDR3 covers 15 residues. Germline V lookup: CDR1 SEHNR, CDR2 FQNEAQ (reference sequence). Trimming pared 3 bases from V and 3 bases from J, leaving 13 bases between. The CDR3 DNA is TGTGCCAGCAGCTTTACAGGGTTCGAGACAGATACGCAGTATTTT. Translated: CASSFTGFETDTQYF.

The CDR3 loop is CASSPQGTGPYEQYF. The CDR3 DNA sequence: TGTGCCAGCAGTCCCCAGGGGACAGGGCCCTACGAGCAGTACTTC. The chain joins TRBV28 to TRBJ2-7; the match to TRBD1 covers 9 bases. CDR1 is MDHEN, CDR2 SYDVKM, per germline. Trimming at V came to 5 bases and at J to 2 bases, leaving 7 bases not matched to a gene. This CDR3 has 15 amino acids.

The chain combines TRBV5-1 with TRBJ1-6; D is unclear. CDR3 length: 16 residues. V dropped 0 bases and J dropped 7 bases, with 14 bases sitting between them. Germline lookup yields CDR1 SGHRS and CDR2 YFSETQ. CDR3: CASSLVSSSRNSPLHF. In nucleotides, the CDR3 is TGCGCCAGCAGCTTGGTATCCTCTTCTCGGAATTCACCCCTCCACTTT. The complete variable domain, with remaining parts taken from reference TRBV5-1 and TRBJ1-6, reads KAGVTQTPRYLIKTRGQQVTLSCSPISGHRSVSWYQQTPGQGLQFLFEYFSETQRNKGNFPGRFSGRQFSNSRSEMNVSTLELGDSALYLCASSLVSSSRNSPLHFGNGTRLTVT.

This clone appeared a single time. This CDR3 is CASSLRGSEAFF. CDR3 DNA: TGTGCCAGCAGTCTCAGGGGCAGTGAAGCTTTCTTT. This chain joins TRBV6-5 and TRBJ1-1; D is possibly TRBD1 (6 bases). This CDR3 is built from 12 residues. V was shortened by 5 bases and J by 7 bases, with 11 bases between the two germline ends. The germline gives CDR1 MNHEY, CDR2 SVGAGI.

V usage is TRBV11-2 and J usage is TRBJ1-1; 8 nucleotides line up with TRBD1. Germline lookup yields CDR1 SGHAT and CDR2 FQNNGV. The CDR3 loop spans 16 amino acids. The V segment lost 1 base and the J segment 3 bases; nucleotides outside the gene matches: 7. The CDR3 sequence: CASSLGYGQGHTEAFF. The CDR3 DNA is TGTGCCAGCAGCTTAGGCTATGGACAGGGCCACACTGAAGCTTTCTTT.

The chain has TRBV24-1 and TRBJ1-2, with D perhaps TRBD1 (6 bases). This CDR3 contains 17 residues. Germline V gene data show CDR1 as KGHDR and CDR2 as SFDVKD. The V end was cut by 5 bases, the J end by 2 bases, with 20 bases between. The CDR3 coding sequence is TGTGCCACCAGTGCCACGGCGGGCGGACAGAGGAACTATGGCTACACCTTC. Protein sequence: CATSATAGGQRNYGYTF.

A single count supports this clone. The chain couples TRBV24-1 to TRBJ2-3, with 11 bases identical to TRBD2. The CDR3 length is 17 residues. The germline V gene has CDR1 KGHDR and CDR2 SFDVKD. With 3 bases clipped from V and 2 bases from J, the junction kept 6 bases outside the gene matches. The CDR3 spells CATSDDTSGGPTDTQYF. DNA for the CDR3: TGTGCCACCAGTGATGATACTAGCGGGGGACCCACAGATACGCAGTATTTT.

The gene calls are TRBV6-5 and TRBJ1-2; D is possibly TRBD1 (5 bases). Germline V lookup: CDR1 MNHEY, CDR2 SVGAGI. The CDR3 is 15 amino acids. V lost 0 bases to trimming and J lost 3 bases, with 11 bases between them. The CDR3 nucleotides read TGTGCCAGCAGTTACTCGCGCCAGGGCTACTATGGCTACACCTTC. As protein: CASSYSRQGYYGYTF.

CDR3 sequence reads: CASCRGGGQPQHF. The CDR3 nucleotides are TGTGCCAGCTGCCGGGGGGGCGGTCAGCCCCAGCATTTT. The rearrangement uses TRBV12-3 or TRBV12-4 and TRBJ1-5, with a possible D match to TRBD1 (6 bases). With 8 bases removed from V and 6 bases from J, the gap between germline ends came to 14 bases. The CDR3 runs 13 residues.

V gene TRBV3-1 (or the pseudogene TRBV3-2) combines with J gene TRBJ2-3; weak D call: TRBD2 (6 bases). The CDR3 sequence is 14 residues long. Germline values: CDR1 LGHDT, CDR2 YNNKEL (reference sequence). Trimming stripped 4 bases from V and 2 bases from J, with 10 bases between. This chain's CDR3 is CASSPRDFTDTQYF. The CDR3 region has the DNA TGTGCCAGCAGCCCTCGGGACTTCACAGATACGCAGTATTTT.

This rearrangement joins TRBV7-2 to TRBJ1-1; perhaps TRBD1 as D (6 bases). Trimming pared 5 bases from V and 0 bases from J, leaving 10 bases between. The germline V gene encodes CDR1 SGHTA and CDR2 FQGNSA. This CDR3 spans 14 amino acids. CDR3 protein: CASSKTGLNTEAFF. The CDR3 DNA reads as TGTGCCAGCAGCAAGACAGGATTGAACACTGAAGCTTTCTTT.

This chain links TRBV4-2 with TRBJ1-1; D remains unclear. This CDR3 is 14 amino acids long. The germline V gene has CDR1 LGHNA and CDR2 YNFKEQ. Between the trimmed V and J ends, which lost 4 bases and 4 bases, there was a span of 13 bases. The CDR3 bases are TGTGCCAGCAGCCCCAAATTAGGGAGCACTGAAGCTTTCTTT. It translates to CASSPKLGSTEAFF.

The rearrangement links TRBV7-7 to TRBJ2-1, with a possible D match to TRBD1 (6 bases). The CDR3 is made up of 14 amino acids. Trimming stripped 5 bases from V and 9 bases from J, with 17 bases between. CDR1 and CDR2 (germline): SSHAT, FNYEAQ (reference sequence). In DNA form, the CDR3 reads TGTGCCAGCAGCCTTGACAGGTCGATCGGTGAGCAGTTCTTC. Translating it yields CASSLDRSIGEQFF.

The chain uses TRBV5-6 and TRBJ2-2; D call uncertain. CDR3 length: 12 residues. V lost 4 bases and J lost 5, with 6 bases in between. The germline gives CDR1 SGHDT, CDR2 YYEEEE. In DNA form, the CDR3 reads TGTGCCAGCAGCCCCCCAACCGGGGAGCTGTTTTTT. It is translated as CASSPPTGELFF.

This sequence joins TRBV28 and TRBJ1-1; D possibly corresponds to TRBD1 (6 bases). CDR1 is MDHEN, CDR2 SYDVKM, per germline. CDR3 length equals 15 residues. Trimming stripped 1 base from V and 1 base from J, with 10 bases between. The CDR3 region has the DNA TGTGCCAGCAGTTTATTGGACAGACAGAACACTGAAGCTTTCTTT. Translating gives CASSLLDRQNTEAFF.